This section outlines one T cell receptor beta chain sequence together with its context. Its antigen is not known. The data were obtained in a study of cytomegalovirus exposure and HLA in healthy donors. Study findings and constraints: Researchers reported from a later analysis that most CMV-associated TCR beta chains appeared HLA-restricted. Later on, an analysis found that several of the most significant clusters appeared to be linked to common viral pathogens, which included parvovirus B19. Specificity for CMV antigens was confirmed in vitro for a few of the CMV-associated chains. Follow-up analysis later connected one missense variant in DCLRE1C with trimming of TCR beta V- and J-genes.

This CDR3 has 15 amino acids. V gave up 3 bases and J gave up 0 bases, with 9 bases separating them. Per the germline V gene, CDR1 is LNHDA and CDR2 is SQIVND (reference sequence). Researchers ran the PCR with 60 Vbeta and 13 Jbeta primers. The data were produced by immunoSEQ multiplex PCR, yet TCRdb's version contains in-frame clones alone and is incomplete. The table shows 150,000 to 180,000 clones, with 60% to 85% occurring only once. The TCR comes from a woman in her thirties or forties in good health and CMV-seronegative. The chain has TRBV19 and TRBJ1-3, with unresolved D. Sequencing was carried out using PBMCs. CDR3 nucleotides: TGTGCCAGTAGTATTAAGAGCCTCTCTGGAAACACCATATATTTT. Protein sequence: CASSIKSLSGNTIYF.